This T cell receptor (beta chain) was recovered during a study of cytomegalovirus exposure and HLA in healthy donors. Turning to this clone: The antigen is not known.

The junction had 8 bases not matched to a gene; V was cut back by 3 bases and J by 2 bases. Germline V gene data show CDR1 as SGHTA and CDR2 as FQGNSA. This CDR3 contains 17 residues. The study ran its PCR with 60 Vbeta and 13 Jbeta primers. Repertoires were generated with immunoSEQ multiplex PCR, while TCRdb's copy carries only in-frame clones and drops some. The sample yields about 200,000 clones, more than 9.5% seen once. Study-level results: Later findings reportedly placed an Asian-associated ancestry cluster below the approximately 670-donor mean for N-insertions. After further analysis at a later stage, 16,951 TCR beta sequences were associated with HLA alleles at 0.05 false discovery rate.

This TCR came from a man aged 50 to 60 in good health and CMV-seropositive. V gene TRBV7-2 combines with J gene TRBJ2-2; 8 bases align to TRBD2. What was sequenced was PBMCs. CDR3 DNA sequence: TGTGCCAGCAGCTTCCCCGGGGGGGCCCAAAACACCGGGGAGCTGTTTTTT. Encoded protein: CASSFPGGAQNTGELFF.